This T cell receptor (beta chain) was captured by sequencing in a study of T cell repertoires in cytomegalovirus infection. TCRdb re-called the reads through MiXCR, storing one row per CDR3 protein. Of 300,000 to 400,000 distinct CDR3 sequences in the sample, 20% to 25% were seen once. This clonotype was detected a few times. Its antigen is as yet unknown. Germline loops: CDR1 SGDLS, CDR2 YYNGEE. V lost 0 bases to trimming and J lost 6 bases, with 6 bases between them. This CDR3 spans 13 amino acids. The rearrangement joins TRBV9 to TRBJ2-2, with D perhaps assigned TRBD1 or TRBD2 (5 bases each). This specimen consisted of cultured PBMCs, obtained from culture after CMV antigen stimulation. This sequence was found in a human donor in good health (CMV status not recorded). Some clones in this sample may be carry-over from other donors' samples. The DNA of the CDR3 is TGTGCCAGCAGCGTAGGAGGGGCCGGGGAGCTGTTTTTT. Translating gives CASSVGGAGELFF.